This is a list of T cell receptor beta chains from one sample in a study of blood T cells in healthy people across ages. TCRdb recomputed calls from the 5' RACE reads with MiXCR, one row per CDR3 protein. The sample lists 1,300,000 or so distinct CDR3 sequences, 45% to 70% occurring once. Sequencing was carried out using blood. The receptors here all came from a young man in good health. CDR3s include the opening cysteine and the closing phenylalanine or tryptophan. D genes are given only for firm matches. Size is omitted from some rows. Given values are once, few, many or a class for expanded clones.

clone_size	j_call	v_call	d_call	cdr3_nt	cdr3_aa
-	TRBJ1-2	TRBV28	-	TGTGCCAGCAGTTTTGGTGGGTACTATGGCTACACCTTC	CASSFGGYYGYTF
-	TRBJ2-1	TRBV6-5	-	TGTGCCAGCAGTTACACGCAAACGGAGGGCCCATACAATGAGCAGTTCTTC	CASSYTQTEGPYNEQFF
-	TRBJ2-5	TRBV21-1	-	TGTGCCAGCGCCTCCACCTACCAAGAGACCCAGTACTTC	CASASTYQETQYF
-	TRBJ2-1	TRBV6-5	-	TGTGCCAGCAGTTACTCATGGGACCCTTCCAATGAGCAGTTCTTC	CASSYSWDPSNEQFF
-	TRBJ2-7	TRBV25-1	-	TGTGCCAGCAGTGTGCGCCTGAGCTTCGCGGGCCTTTACAATGAGCAGTACTTC	CASSVRLSFAGLYNEQYF
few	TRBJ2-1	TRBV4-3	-	TGCGCCAGCAGCCACATAATGGGGGGATATGAGCAGTTCTTC	CASSHIMGGYEQFF
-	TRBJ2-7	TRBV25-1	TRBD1	TGTGCCAGCAGTGACGCCGGGACAGGATTCTTAGGTGAGCAGTACTTC	CASSDAGTGFLGEQYF
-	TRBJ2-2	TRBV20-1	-	TGCAGTGCTAGCGGAGGAACCGATCGGGCGGTCGGGGAGCTGTTTTTT	CSASGGTDRAVGELFF
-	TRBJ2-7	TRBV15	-	TGTGCCACCAGCAGAGAGGAGACTGAGCAGTACTTC	CATSREETEQYF
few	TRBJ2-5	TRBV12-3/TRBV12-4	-	TGTGCCAGCAGTTTCTCAAGGGGAGAGACCCAGTACTTC	CASSFSRGETQYF
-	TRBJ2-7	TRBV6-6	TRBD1	TGTGCCGGCAGCGAGGGGGCCCTTTACGAGCAGTACTTC	CAGSEGALYEQYF
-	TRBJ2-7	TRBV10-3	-	TGTGCCATCAGTGAGCAGGGGACCACCTACGAGCAGTACTTC	CAISEQGTTYEQYF
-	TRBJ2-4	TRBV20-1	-	TGCAGTGCCACGGGACTGCCGCTAGCCAAAAACATTCAGTACTTC	CSATGLPLAKNIQYF
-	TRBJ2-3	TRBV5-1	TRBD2	TGCGCCAGCAGCTCAACCCCTGTAGCGGGAGTCAGGGAAACGGTAGATACGCAGTATTTT	CASSSTPVAGVRETVDTQYF
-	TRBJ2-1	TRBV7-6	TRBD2	TGTGCCAGCACCGGACTAGCGGGAAGGGTCAATGAGCAGTTCTTC	CASTGLAGRVNEQFF
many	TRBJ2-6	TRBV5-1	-	TGCGCCAGCAGCTTGAATCCGACGGGTTCTGGGGCCAACGTCCTGACTTTC	CASSLNPTGSGANVLTF
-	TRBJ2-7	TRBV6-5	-	TGTGCCAGCAGTTACTTATCCGAGCAGTACTTC	CASSYLSEQYF
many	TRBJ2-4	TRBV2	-	TGTGCCAGCAGCCGAGGAACCTTAGCCAAAAACATTCAGTACTTC	CASSRGTLAKNIQYF
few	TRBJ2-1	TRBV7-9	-	TGTGCCAGCAGCTTAGCCTACGAGGACAATGAGCAGTTCTTC	CASSLAYEDNEQFF
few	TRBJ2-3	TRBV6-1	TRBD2	TGTGCCAGCAGGGAAGGACTAGCAGGCACAGATACGCAGTATTTT	CASREGLAGTDTQYF
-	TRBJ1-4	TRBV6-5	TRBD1	TGTGCCAGCAGTTACGGGACAGGGGTTAACGAAAAACTGTTTTTT	CASSYGTGVNEKLFF
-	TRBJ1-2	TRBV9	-	TGTGCCAGCAGCGACAGGGAATTGAGCTATGGCTACACCTTC	CASSDRELSYGYTF
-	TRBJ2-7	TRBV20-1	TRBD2	TGCAGTGCTAGAGATGGAAAGCGGGGGGAGGTCTACGAGCAGTACTTC	CSARDGKRGEVYEQYF
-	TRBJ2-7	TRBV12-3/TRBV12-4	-	TGTGCCAGCAGCCCCAGCCAGTTCGAGCAGTACTTC	CASSPSQFEQYF